The 25 T cell receptor beta chains given below trace back to one sample, sequenced in a study of blood T cells in healthy people across ages. The authors ran a second PCR of about 6 to 11 cycles using a sample-barcoded 5' primer and a J-beta primer mix. Each CDR3 protein gets one entry after TCRdb re-called the 5' RACE reads with MiXCR. The sample lists 650,000 to 1,000,000 distinct CDR3 sequences; around 45% were seen once. Sequenced: blood. Receptors originate from a man older than 75 in good health.

As to this clonotype: The CDR3 carries no conserved terminal phenylalanine or tryptophan, so it likely arises from a read error. This sequence joins TRBV4-2 and TRBJ2-5; 7 positions agree with TRBD1. The CDR3 contains 15 residues. Germline CDR1 and CDR2: LGHNA and YNFKEQ. Unmatched junction bases numbered 5, after V lost 2 bases and J lost 2 bases. The CDR3: CASSQSPRGQETQYL. The CDR3, as DNA: TGTGCCAGCAGCCAATCCCCCAGGGGGCAAGAGACCCAGTACTTA.

This chain joins TRBV2 and TRBJ1-5; D possibly corresponds to TRBD1 (6 bases). Germline CDR1 reads SNHLY; CDR2 reads FYNNEI. The CDR3 sequence is 14 residues long. V was pared by 4 bases and J by 5 bases, with 12 bases between. The CDR3 protein is CASSVQGGDQPQHF. In nucleotides, the CDR3 is TGTGCCAGCAGTGTACAGGGAGGAGATCAGCCCCAGCATTTT.

As regards this clonotype: One junction end disagrees with the germline gene, perhaps due to a read error. V usage is TRBV12-5 and J usage is TRBJ2-5; D is possibly TRBD1 or TRBD2 (6 bases each). CDR1 and CDR2 (germline): LGHNT, FRNRAP. This CDR3 comprises 13 residues. For the CDR3, the DNA is TGTGCTAGTGGTTTGACAGGGACTGAGACTCAGTACTTC. This translates into CASGLTGTETQYF.

V is TRBV6-2 or TRBV6-3 and J is TRBJ2-3, with 9 positions matching TRBD1. The V gene end was trimmed by 5 bases and the J gene end by 3 bases; junction bases not matched to a gene: 0. The germline CDR1 and CDR2 sequences are MNHEY and SVGEGT. This CDR3 spans 13 amino acids. The CDR3 loop reads CASSDRGTDTQYF. The CDR3 region has the DNA TGTGCCAGCAGTGACAGGGGGACAGATACGCAGTATTTT.

This clonotype was counted only a few times. The CDR3 DNA sequence: TGTGCCAGCAGCTCTAACCGGGGCTCGCGGAGTGAGCAGTTCTTC. It encodes CASSSNRGSRSEQFF. The chain uses TRBV7-2 and TRBJ2-1; either TRBD1 or TRBD2 may supply D (5 bases each). The CDR3 runs 15 residues. From germline, CDR1 is SGHTA and CDR2 FQGNSA. V dropped 4 bases and J dropped 9 bases, with 19 bases sitting between them.

This clonotype has more than one count but fewer than ten. The chain carries TRBV20-1 and TRBJ2-3, with a tentative D call TRBD2 (6 bases). The V end was cut by 5 bases, the J end by 1 base, with 13 bases between. CDR1 and CDR2 (germline): DFQATT, SNEGSKA (reference sequence). This CDR3 contains 14 residues. Here the CDR3 reads CSADRESGTDTQYF. DNA of the CDR3: TGCAGTGCTGATCGGGAGTCCGGCACAGATACGCAGTATTTT.

In this sample, this clonotype turned up once. This chain uses TRBV5-6 with TRBJ2-3, with TRBD1 as a possible D gene (6 bases). V lost 7 bases, J lost 3 bases, and 15 bases lay in between. The CDR3 loop spans 14 amino acids. Germline CDR1 and CDR2: SGHDT and YYEEEE. The CDR3, as DNA: TGTGCCAGCGGCAAGGGCAGGGGTACAGATACGCAGTATTTT. This gives the protein CASGKGRGTDTQYF.

Worth noting for this clonotype: Given a much more abundant clone one base away, this may be a read error. The chain uses TRBV10-3 and TRBJ1-2, with TRBD1 matching over 10 bases. This CDR3 comprises 14 residues. Unmatched junction bases numbered 6, after V lost 5 bases and J lost 6 bases. Germline CDR1 is ENHRY and CDR2 is SYGVKD. The CDR3 loop reads CAISPGQGNDGYTF. The CDR3 DNA reads as TGTGCCATCAGTCCGGGACAGGGGAACGATGGCTACACCTTC.

CDR3 coding DNA: TGTGCCAGCAGTGAAGTGACAGGGGGCTGGTACGGCTACACCTTC. Its translation is CASSEVTGGWYGYTF. The chain employs TRBV2 and TRBJ1-2, with 10 bases fitting TRBD1. This CDR3 contains 15 residues. The V segment lost 1 base and the J segment 8 bases; nucleotides outside the gene matches: 7. Looked up from germline, CDR1 is SNHLY and CDR2 is FYNNEI.

This chain uses TRBV10-3 with TRBJ1-4; a possible D gene is TRBD1 (6 bases). CDR1 is ENHRY and CDR2 is SYGVKD in the germline V gene. The V gene lost 10 bases and the J gene lost 8 bases, with 17 bases spanning the gap. The CDR3 runs to 13 residues. The CDR3 DNA reads TGTGCCACCACCTCAGGGGCAGACGAAAAACTGTTTTTT. It specifies CATTSGADEKLFF.

This clonotype was seen more than once but under ten times. This chain uses TRBV29-1 with TRBJ2-4; 7 bases line up with TRBD1. The end of the DNA aligns better with TRBJ2-7, so the J call may be wrong. Germline values: CDR1 SQVTM, CDR2 ANQGSEA. The CDR3 has 11 residues. The CDR3 bases are TGCAGCGTGGCCCAGGGGGACGAGCAGTACTTC. It translates to CSVAQGDEQYF.

The count of this clonotype is one. The chain couples TRBV12-3 or TRBV12-4 to TRBJ1-5, with 7 bases lining up with TRBD1. V lost 3 bases, J lost 3 bases, and 5 bases stayed unmatched. The CDR3 loop spans 15 amino acids. The CDR3 nucleotides are TGTGCCAGCAGTTTTAGGGGGCCCCCCAATCAGCCCCAGCATTTT. Its protein product is CASSFRGPPNQPQHF.

This clonotype has a count of ten or more. The chain couples TRBV9 to TRBJ2-1, with D uncertain. Trimming shortened V by 10 bases and J by 4 bases, and 18 bases separated the two germline ends. Germline assignment: CDR1 SGDLS and CDR2 YYNGEE. The CDR3 is 14 residues long. CDR3 region: CACAQRKIYNEQFF. CDR3 sequence (DNA): TGTGCCTGCGCCCAGCGAAAGATTTACAATGAGCAGTTCTTC.

The chain carries TRBV24-1 and TRBJ2-4, with D tentatively TRBD1 (6 bases). The better agreement between TRBJ2-5 and the DNA end casts doubt on the J call. This CDR3 comprises 14 residues. Germline CDR1 and CDR2: KGHDR and SFDVKD. The DNA for the CDR3 is TGTGCCACCAGTGATTTGAGTCAGGGGGAGACCCAGTACTTC. Encoded protein: CATSDLSQGETQYF.

The V call is TRBV9, the J call TRBJ2-5, with 12 bases that match TRBD2. V shed 4 bases, J shed 4 bases, and the junction held 5 bases outside the gene matches. Germline assignment: CDR1 SGDLS and CDR2 YYNGEE. The CDR3 length is 15 residues. CDR3 DNA: TGTGCCAGCAGCACTAGGACTAGCGGGATAGAGACCCAGTACTTC. This encodes CASSTRTSGIETQYF.

The chain recombines TRBV7-9 with TRBJ1-5; TRBD1 aligns across 8 bases. V shed 5 bases, J shed 5 bases, and the junction held 8 bases outside the gene matches. This CDR3 region has 15 residues. Germline-derived CDR1 and CDR2 are SEHNR and FQNEAQ (reference sequence). The CDR3 region has the DNA TGTGCCAGCAGCCAAGGACAGGGAAGGGATCAGCCCCAGCATTTT. This sequence encodes CASSQGQGRDQPQHF.

Details on this clonotype: The junction shows a germline mismatch at one end, possibly a read error. The V and J genes are TRBV12-3 or TRBV12-4 and TRBJ2-7, with TRBD2 as a possible D gene (7 bases). The CDR3 length is 12 residues. The CDR3 protein is CASRLGGGEQYF. The CDR3 region has the DNA TGTGCCAGCAGGTTAGGGGGGGGAGAGCAGTACTTC.

CDR3 residues: CASSQDGGMEDEQYF. For the CDR3, the DNA is TGCGCCAGCAGCCAAGACGGGGGGATGGAGGACGAGCAGTACTTC. V gene TRBV4-3 combines with J gene TRBJ2-5; 7 nucleotides line up with TRBD2. The J call may be incorrect, as the DNA end agrees better with TRBJ2-7. The CDR3 contains 15 residues. CDR1 and CDR2 from the germline V gene are LGHNA and YSLEER.

Of note for this clonotype: Its ends do not fully match the called genes, so a read error is possible. The rearrangement links TRBV6-1 to TRBJ2-1; the D is unclear. The assigned J gene may be wrong: the sequence end matches TRBJ2-7 better. The germline gives CDR1 MNHNS, CDR2 SASEGT. This CDR3 is 12 amino acids long. CDR3 in DNA: TGTGCCAGCAGCGAAGTCTACAATGAGCAGTACTTC. This gives the protein CASSEVYNEQYF.

This clonotype was seen at least ten times. The rearrangement uses TRBV29-1 and TRBJ2-1, with 10 bases identical to TRBD1. CDR1 is SQVTM, CDR2 ANQGSEA, per germline. V gave up 2 bases and J gave up 4 bases; unmatched junction bases: 8. The CDR3 has 16 amino acids. CDR3 residues: CSVEMGGTGDYNEQFF. The CDR3 DNA reads TGCAGCGTTGAAATGGGCGGGACAGGGGATTACAATGAGCAGTTCTTC.

The chain joins TRBV29-1 to TRBJ2-7, with D maybe TRBD1 (7 bases). The CDR3 consists of 13 residues. V was pared by 6 bases and J by 0 bases, with 12 bases between. Germline CDR1 and CDR2: SQVTM and ANQGSEA. For the CDR3, the DNA is TGCAGCGTGACAGGGAGGCCCTCCTACGAGCAGTACTTC. Its translation is CSVTGRPSYEQYF.

The V and J genes are TRBV3-1 and TRBJ2-2; D is unclear. Germline CDR1 reads LGHDT; CDR2 reads YNNKEL (reference sequence). The CDR3 is 13 amino acids. V was clipped by 4 bases and J by 6 bases, with 9 bases between them. Here the CDR3 DNA reads TGTGCCAGCAGCCCAAGGGCACCCGGGGAGCTGTTTTTT. This encodes CASSPRAPGELFF.

The chain couples TRBV29-1 to TRBJ1-2, with TRBD1 matching over 12 bases. Germline CDR1 is SQVTM and CDR2 is ANQGSEA. The CDR3 totals 15 residues. J was trimmed by 7 bases and V by 4 bases; bases with no gene match: 10. The CDR3 coding sequence is TGCAGCGTTGGAAGACAGGGACAGGGGGCTGGTGGCTACACCTTC. It codes for CSVGRQGQGAGGYTF.

This chain links TRBV3-1 with TRBJ2-1; D remains unclear. Germline V gene sequence: CDR1 LGHDT, CDR2 YNNKEL (reference sequence). V dropped 1 base and J dropped 1 base, with 17 bases sitting between them. The CDR3 totals 18 residues. The CDR3 nucleotides are TGTGCCAGCAGCCAAGTGGCCCCAGCCGGAGAGTCCTACAATGAGCAGTTCTTC. This gives the protein CASSQVAPAGESYNEQFF.

The J gene is TRBJ2-5, the V gene TRBV27; the D is unclear. V was clipped by 6 bases and J by 5 bases, with 13 bases between them. CDR1 MNHEY and CDR2 SMNVEV come from the germline V gene (reference sequence). The CDR3 runs to 13 residues. The CDR3 protein is CASSTSSGETQYF. DNA for the CDR3: TGTGCCAGCAGCACTTCCTCCGGGGAGACCCAGTACTTC.